In this sample, the clone carrying this T cell receptor (beta chain) turned up many times. The data stem from a study of T-cell memory formation after mild COVID-19. Study as a whole: Largely donor-specific sequence clusters came from two donors.

TCRdb analysed the 5' RACE reads with MiXCR anew, one entry per CDR3 protein. The sample contains tens of thousands of distinct CDR3 sequences, roughly 16% of which appear only once. The ends lost 2 bases at V and 5 bases at J; junction bases unmatched: 4. The CDR3 has 14 residues. Germline CDR1 is LGHNA and CDR2 is YSLEER. This chain links TRBV4-3 with TRBJ1-2; 8 nucleotides match TRBD1. Material: PBMCs or a T cell subset sorted from them (not recorded which). This receptor was identified in a man aged 18 to 29 who had mild COVID-19 (a few samples of this study predate the infection). Cell type and time point are not known. CDR3 sequence reads: CASSQTTGGYGYTF. The CDR3 region has the DNA TGCGCCAGCAGCCAAACCACAGGGGGGTATGGCTACACCTTC.